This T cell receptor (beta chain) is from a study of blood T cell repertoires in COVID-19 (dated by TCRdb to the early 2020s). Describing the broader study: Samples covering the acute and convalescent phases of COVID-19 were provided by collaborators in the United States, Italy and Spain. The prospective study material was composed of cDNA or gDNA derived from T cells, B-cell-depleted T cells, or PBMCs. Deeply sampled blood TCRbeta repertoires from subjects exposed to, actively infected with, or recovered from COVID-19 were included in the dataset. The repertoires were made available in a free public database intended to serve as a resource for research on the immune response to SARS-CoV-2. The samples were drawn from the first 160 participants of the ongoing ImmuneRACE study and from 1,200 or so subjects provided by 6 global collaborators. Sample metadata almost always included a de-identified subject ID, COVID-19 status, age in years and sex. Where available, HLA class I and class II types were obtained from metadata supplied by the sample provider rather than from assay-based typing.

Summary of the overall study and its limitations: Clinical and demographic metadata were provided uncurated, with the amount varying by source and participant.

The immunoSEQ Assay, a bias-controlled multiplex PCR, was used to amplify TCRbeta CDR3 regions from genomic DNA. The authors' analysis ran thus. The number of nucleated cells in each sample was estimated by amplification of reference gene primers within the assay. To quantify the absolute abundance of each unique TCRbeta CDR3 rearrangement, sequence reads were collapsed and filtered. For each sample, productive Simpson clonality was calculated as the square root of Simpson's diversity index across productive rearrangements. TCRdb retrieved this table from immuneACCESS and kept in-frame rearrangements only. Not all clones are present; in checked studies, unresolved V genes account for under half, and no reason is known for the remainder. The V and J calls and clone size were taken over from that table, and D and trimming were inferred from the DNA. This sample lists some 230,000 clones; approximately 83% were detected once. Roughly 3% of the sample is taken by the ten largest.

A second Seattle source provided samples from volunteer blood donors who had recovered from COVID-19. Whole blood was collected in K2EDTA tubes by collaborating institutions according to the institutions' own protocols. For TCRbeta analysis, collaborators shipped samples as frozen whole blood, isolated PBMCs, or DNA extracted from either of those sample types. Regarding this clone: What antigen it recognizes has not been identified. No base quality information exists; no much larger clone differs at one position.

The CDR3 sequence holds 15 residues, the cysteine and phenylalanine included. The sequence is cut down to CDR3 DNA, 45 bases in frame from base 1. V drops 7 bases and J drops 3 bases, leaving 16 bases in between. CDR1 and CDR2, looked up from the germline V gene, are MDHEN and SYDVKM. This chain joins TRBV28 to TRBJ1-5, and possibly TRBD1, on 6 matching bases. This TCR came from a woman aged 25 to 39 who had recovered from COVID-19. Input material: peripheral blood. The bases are TGTGCCAGCACCCGTACAGGGTTAGTCAATCAGCCCCAGCATTTT. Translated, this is CASTRTGLVNQPQHF. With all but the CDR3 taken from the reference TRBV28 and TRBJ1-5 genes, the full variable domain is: DVKVTQSSRYLVKRTGEKVFLECVQDMDHENMFWYRQDPGLGLRLIYFSYDVKMKEKGDIPEGYSVSREKKERFSLILESASTNQTSMYLCASTRTGLVNQPQHFGDGTRLSIL.